Following are 12 T cell receptor beta chains from one sample sequenced in a study of blood T cell repertoires in COVID-19. This table comes from immunoSEQ multiplex PCR, and its TCRdb copy is limited to in-frame clones, with some not included. Seen here are 250,000 or so clones, around 88% observed once, and the top ten hold approximately 2%. The specimen sequenced was PBMCs or T cells enriched from blood (not recorded which). The receptor set was obtained from a woman between 45 and 60 years old who had recovered from COVID-19.

The rearrangement links TRBV14 to TRBJ1-1; D gene unclear. Germline V gene lookup returns CDR1 SGHDN and CDR2 FVKESK. Trimming pared 4 bases from V and 4 bases from J, leaving 19 bases between. This CDR3 has 16 amino acids. The DNA of the CDR3 is TGTGCCAGCAGCCTGGGAGAAAAGGCGAGGGCCACTGAAGCTTTCTTT. It translates to CASSLGEKARATEAFF. The full variable domain, in which reference TRBV14 and TRBJ1-1 provide the parts outside the CDR3, is EAGVTQFPSHSVIEKGQTVTLRCDPISGHDNLYWYRRVMGKEIKFLLHFVKESKQDESGMPNNRFLAERTGGTYSTLKVQPAELEDSGVYFCASSLGEKARATEAFFGQGTRLTVV.

The V gene is TRBV7-2, the J gene TRBJ1-1; D unclear. CDR3 length: 15 residues. Looked up from germline, CDR1 is SGHTA and CDR2 is FQGNSA. Deletions cut 4 bases from V and 1 base from J, with 13 bases between. CDR3 DNA sequence: TGTGCCAGCAGCTCTCCGATTGGGAGGAACACTGAAGCTTTCTTT. Amino acids: CASSSPIGRNTEAFF.

The chain recombines TRBV5-1 with TRBJ2-1, with TRBD2 identical over 11 bases. This CDR3 is 15 amino acids long. Unmatched junction bases numbered 7, after V lost 4 bases and J lost 7 bases. Germline V lookup: CDR1 SGHRS, CDR2 YFSETQ. The CDR3 DNA reads as TGCGCCAGCAGCGTCCTAGCGGGGGGTGGTAATGAGCAGTTCTTC. Residues: CASSVLAGGGNEQFF.

The chain recombines TRBV6-5 with TRBJ1-5; D remains ambiguous. V was shortened by 4 bases and J by 11 bases, with 15 bases between the two germline ends. The CDR3 loop spans 13 amino acids. The germline V gene has CDR1 MNHEY and CDR2 SVGAGI. For the CDR3, the DNA is TGTGCCAGCAGTTCCCCGGGGAGTCGGACCCAGCATTTT. This codes for CASSSPGSRTQHF.

The chain links TRBV9 to TRBJ1-5; D call uncertain. This CDR3 is 13 amino acids long. Germline values: CDR1 SGDLS, CDR2 YYNGEE. V was clipped by 5 bases and J by 6 bases, with 12 bases between them. As DNA, the CDR3 is TGTGCCAGCAGTGAAGGTTCGGGTCAGCCCCAGCATTTT. Its protein product is CASSEGSGQPQHF.

This clone was seen once. This rearrangement joins TRBV30 to TRBJ1-5, with D uncertain. The V gene's germline CDR1 is GTSNPN and CDR2 SVGIG (reference sequence). Trimming stripped 0 bases from V and 2 bases from J, with 11 bases between. The CDR3 spans 15 residues. CDR3 sequence reads: CAWSVAPQGNQPQHF. In nucleotides, the CDR3 is TGTGCCTGGAGTGTTGCGCCCCAGGGCAATCAGCCCCAGCATTTT.

The chain couples TRBV7-2 to TRBJ2-3, with 8 bases matching TRBD1. CDR3 length: 14 residues. Trimming removed 5 bases from V and 5 bases from J; junction bases left unmatched: 6. Looked up from germline, CDR1 is SGHTA and CDR2 is FQGNSA. Written as DNA, the CDR3 is TGTGCCAGCAGCCCCGGACAGGGTTTAGATACGCAGTATTTT. Amino acid sequence: CASSPGQGLDTQYF.

Notes on this clone: The germline gene is not matched at one end of the junction; a read error may be the cause. This chain joins TRBV2 and TRBJ2-7, with D hard to call. Germline-derived CDR1 and CDR2 are SNHLY and FYNNEI. This CDR3 has 15 residues. This CDR3 reads CASSWSIEASSEQYF. As DNA, the CDR3 is TGTGCCAGCAGTTGGTCAATAGAGGCCTCCTCCGAGCAGTACTTC.

This clone was counted a single time. The chain links TRBV19 to TRBJ1-3; D is ambiguous. Germline V gene sequence: CDR1 LNHDA, CDR2 SQIVND (reference sequence). The V and J ends lost 5 bases and 0 bases respectively, with 8 bases between them. The length of the CDR3 is 14 residues. The chain's CDR3 is CASSPTASGNTIYF. The CDR3 coding sequence is TGTGCCAGTAGTCCGACTGCCTCTGGAAACACCATATATTTT.

V and J are TRBV7-2 and TRBJ1-4, with D possibly matching TRBD1 (6 bases). The CDR3 is made up of 17 amino acids. From germline, CDR1 is SGHTA and CDR2 FQGNSA. V was pared by 5 bases and J by 12 bases, with 28 bases between. The CDR3 DNA reads as TGTGCCAGCAGCACCACTGACAGGAGGCTCACTGGTGTAGAACTGTTTTTT. Its protein product is CASSTTDRRLTGVELFF.

The chain links TRBV10-1 to TRBJ2-3; the D is unclear. Deletions cut 6 bases from V and 3 bases from J, with 10 bases between. Germline V gives CDR1 WNHNN, CDR2 SYGVQD (reference sequence). This CDR3 contains 13 residues. CDR3 loop: CASSPTETDTQYF. The CDR3 region has the DNA TGCGCCAGCAGCCCCACGGAGACAGATACGCAGTATTTT.

This CDR3 reads CASSRGLAGLTGELFF. The CDR3 DNA sequence: TGTGCCAGCAGCCGCGGACTAGCGGGATTGACCGGGGAGCTGTTTTTT. J is TRBJ2-2 and V is TRBV7-2, with 12 bases lining up with TRBD2. CDR1 is SGHTA and CDR2 is FQGNSA in the germline V gene. The V and J ends lost 5 bases and 5 bases, in that order; junction bases with no gene match: 6. The CDR3 spans 16 residues.